The 28 T cell receptor beta chains below come from one sample, sequenced in a study of T cell repertoires in cytomegalovirus infection. Their antigens are not known. A single record per CDR3 protein comes from TCRdb applying MiXCR to the reads. The sample consists of more than 65,000 distinct CDR3 sequences, about half of them appearing once. The sample here was CD8+ T cells from cultured PBMCs, taken from culture after CMV antigen stimulation. The receptors were gathered from a human donor in good health (CMV status not recorded). Some clones in this sample may be carry-over from other donors' samples.

V usage is TRBV7-9 and J usage is TRBJ1-1, with a tentative D call TRBD1 (5 bases). Germline CDR1 and CDR2: SEHNR and FQNEAQ (reference sequence). V lost 8 bases, J lost 6 bases, and 22 bases lay in between. CDR3 length equals 15 residues. CDR3 region: CASVLGTLKAAEAFF. CDR3 in DNA: TGTGCCAGCGTACTCGGGACCCTAAAAGCGGCTGAAGCTTTCTTT.

The V and J genes are TRBV27 and TRBJ2-5; 7 bases are shared with TRBD2. CDR1 and CDR2 (germline): MNHEY, SMNVEV (reference sequence). The ends lost 1 base at V and 3 bases at J; junction bases unmatched: 2. This CDR3 is 14 amino acids long. The CDR3 nucleotides are TGTGCCAGCAGTTTATATCGGGGGGAAGAGACCCAGTACTTC. It yields the protein CASSLYRGEETQYF.

This clonotype appeared a single time. This chain links TRBV15 with TRBJ1-2; TRBD1 matches 7 bases. The CDR3 is 16 amino acids. Germline lookup yields CDR1 LNHNV and CDR2 YYDKDF (reference sequence). J was trimmed by 8 bases and V by 2 bases; bases with no gene match: 14. The CDR3 DNA follows: TGTGCCACCAGCAGATTAAAGACAGGGACGGTTGGGGGCTACACCTTC. Translated: CATSRLKTGTVGGYTF.

There are a few counts of this clonotype. The gene calls are TRBV5-6 and TRBJ2-3; weak D call: TRBD2 (5 bases). Germline CDR1 and CDR2: SGHDT and YYEEEE. Trimming removed 5 bases from V and 4 bases from J, with 17 bases in between. The CDR3 has 15 amino acids. The CDR3 spells CASRPAWERADTQYF. CDR3 bases: TGTGCCAGCAGGCCGGCATGGGAGAGGGCAGATACGCAGTATTTT.

This clonotype was seen a single time. This chain uses TRBV20-1 with TRBJ2-1; TRBD2 aligns across 9 bases. The germline CDR1 and CDR2 sequences are DFQATT and SNEGSKA (reference sequence). The CDR3 length is 14 residues. The trim removed 0 bases at V and 6 bases at J, leaving 3 bases unmatched. The CDR3 DNA follows: TGCAGTGCTAGAGATCCACTAGCGGGCAATGAGCAGTTCTTC. Its protein is CSARDPLAGNEQFF.

This chain links TRBV19 with TRBJ2-6; D unclear. The V and J ends lost 5 bases and 3 bases respectively, with 11 bases between them. Germline-derived CDR1 and CDR2 are LNHDA and SQIVND (reference sequence). The CDR3 has 15 amino acids. DNA of the CDR3: TGTGCCAGTAGTCCCTCCAGGCGTGGGGCCAACGTCCTGACTTTC. Residues: CASSPSRRGANVLTF.

DNA of the CDR3: TGTGCCAGCAGCCCCTATAAGAGCTCCTACAATGAGCAGTTCTTC. This translates into CASSPYKSSYNEQFF. The J gene is TRBJ2-1, the V gene TRBV6-2 or TRBV6-3; D is unclear. V lost 6 bases and J lost 0, with 12 bases in between. Germline assignment: CDR1 MNHEY and CDR2 SVGEGT. The CDR3 has 15 amino acids.

The V and J genes are TRBV27 and TRBJ2-1, with D possibly TRBD2 on 6 matching bases. CDR1 MNHEY and CDR2 SMNVEV come from the germline V gene (reference sequence). V lost 3 bases, J lost 6 bases, and 15 bases lay in between. This CDR3 has 15 residues. DNA for the CDR3: TGTGCCAGCAGTTTTACCGGGGGTCTAGGCAATGAGCAGTTCTTC. Residues: CASSFTGGLGNEQFF.

CDR3 amino acids: CAISESRGLAEKLFF. The CDR3 nucleotides read TGTGCCATCAGTGAGTCGCGGGGGCTAGCAGAAAAACTGTTTTTT. The chain has TRBV10-3 and TRBJ1-4; maybe TRBD1 (6 bases). CDR3 length equals 15 residues. The germline gives CDR1 ENHRY, CDR2 SYGVKD. V lost 0 bases, J lost 8 bases, and 13 bases lay in between.

This clonotype showed up just a few times. The chain uses TRBV7-8 and TRBJ2-7; D call uncertain. V gave up 5 bases and J gave up 2 bases, with 22 bases separating them. The CDR3 runs to 17 residues. Germline V gene lookup returns CDR1 SGHVS and CDR2 FQNEAQ. In DNA, the CDR3 is TGTGCCAGCAGCCCGCCGCGGCCTAGGAACCCTACCTACGAGCAGTACTTC. Protein product: CASSPPRPRNPTYEQYF.

This sequence joins TRBV6-1 and TRBJ1-5; D unclear. The CDR3 consists of 15 residues. Germline CDR1 is MNHNS and CDR2 is SASEGT. V shed 6 bases and J shed 2 bases, with 14 bases lying between them. CDR3 protein: CASRSMRNGNQPQHF. CDR3 nucleotides: TGTGCCAGCAGGTCAATGAGGAACGGCAATCAGCCCCAGCATTTT.

On this clonotype itself: The CDR3 does not close with the conserved phenylalanine or tryptophan, likely indicating a read error. The limits of the CDR3 on the DNA are not certain, so only TCRdb's listed CDR3 is given. The chain is built from TRBV7-8 and TRBJ2-7; TRBD1 was called by the table and not checked on the DNA. The germline gives CDR1 SGHVS, CDR2 FQNEAQ. From its first to its last residue, the CDR3 has 14 amino acids. CDR3: CTSSWDTPDDKQYS.

This clonotype was recorded once. The CDR3 DNA follows: TGTGCCAGCAGCTTATCTACTAGCGGGAGCTCCTACGAGCAGTACTTC. It is translated as CASSLSTSGSSYEQYF. V gene TRBV7-4 combines with J gene TRBJ2-7; 11 positions match TRBD2. Germline trimming cut 2 bases from V and 0 bases from J; bases unmatched to any gene: 3. The germline gives CDR1 SGHVT, CDR2 SQSDAQ. This CDR3 region has 16 residues.

The CDR3 DNA reads TGTGCCAGCAGTCCTCATACAAATCTGGAAGGCACCATATATTTT. Protein product: CASSPHTNLEGTIYF. The V gene is TRBV28, the J gene TRBJ1-3; D not resolved. CDR1 and CDR2 (germline): MDHEN, SYDVKM. Trimming shortened V by 5 bases and J by 9 bases, and 20 bases separated the two germline ends. This CDR3 comprises 15 residues.

In its sample, this clonotype was seen a few times. This rearrangement joins TRBV7-8 to TRBJ1-5; no clear D. The germline V and J ends were trimmed by 5 bases and 0 bases, with 5 bases remaining between them. The CDR3 contains 13 residues. The germline CDR1 and CDR2 sequences are SGHVS and FQNEAQ. This CDR3 reads CASSPFSNQPQHF. CDR3 nucleotides: TGTGCCAGCAGCCCTTTTAGCAATCAGCCCCAGCATTTT.

The rearrangement joins TRBV2 to TRBJ2-2; D is perhaps TRBD1 (6 bases). CDR1 SNHLY and CDR2 FYNNEI come from the germline V gene. CDR3 length: 14 residues. V was pared by 6 bases and J by 2 bases, with 10 bases between. This CDR3 is CASSLDRNTGELFF. CDR3 nucleotide sequence: TGTGCCAGCAGCTTGGACAGAAACACCGGGGAGCTGTTTTTT.

This chain connects TRBV7-8 to TRBJ2-1; no clear D. V dropped 5 bases and J dropped 9 bases, with 8 bases sitting between them. Per the germline V gene, CDR1 is SGHVS and CDR2 is FQNEAQ. The CDR3 length is 11 residues. Here the CDR3 DNA reads TGTGCCAGCAGCGTTAGTGCTGAGCAGTTCTTC. It translates to CASSVSAEQFF. Looking up the rest from reference TRBV7-8 and TRBJ2-1 gives the full variable domain: GAGVSQSPRYKVAKRGQDVALRCDPISGHVSLFWYQQALGQGPEFLTYFQNEAQLDKSGLPSDRFFAERPEGSVSTLKIQRTQQEDSAVYLCASSVSAEQFFGPGTRLTVL.

This chain connects TRBV6-6 to TRBJ2-7; tentatively, D is TRBD1 (6 bases). Germline CDR1 reads MNHNY; CDR2 reads SVGAGI (reference sequence). The CDR3 runs 15 residues. V was trimmed by 7 bases and J by 3 bases, leaving 19 bases between them. The CDR3 sequence is CASTAPQGRGYEQYF. CDR3 bases: TGTGCCAGCACAGCTCCACAGGGCAGGGGCTACGAGCAGTACTTC.

The chain is built from TRBV30 and TRBJ2-1; D may be TRBD1 (6 bases). V was trimmed by 3 bases and J by 7 bases, leaving 13 bases between them. The CDR3 contains 13 residues. Germline V gene data show CDR1 as GTSNPN and CDR2 as SVGIG (reference sequence). Written as DNA, the CDR3 is TGTGCCTGGAGGGCCAGGGGCGAGAATGAGCAGTTCTTC. The encoded protein is CAWRARGENEQFF. The complete variable domain, with remaining parts taken from reference TRBV30 and TRBJ2-1, reads SQTIHQWPATLVQPVGSPLSLECTVEGTSNPNLYWYRQAAGRGLQLLFYSVGIGQISSEVPQNLSASRPQDRQFILSSKKLLLSDSGFYLCAWRARGENEQFFGPGTRLTVL.

The chain joins TRBV12-3 or TRBV12-4 to TRBJ1-3; D is uncertain. V lost 6 bases, J lost 0 bases, and 12 bases lay in between. CDR3 size: 15 residues. CDR3 region: CASRGGRSSGNTIYF. CDR3 in DNA: TGTGCCAGCAGGGGCGGCAGGAGCTCTGGAAACACCATATATTTT.

This clonotype showed up just a few times. Compared with germline, one end of the junction differs, possibly owing to a read error. This rearrangement joins TRBV7-9 to TRBJ2-7, with 11 bases identical to TRBD2. The CDR3 runs to 16 residues. Per germline, CDR1 SEHNR and CDR2 FQNEAQ (reference sequence). The CDR3, as DNA: TGTGCCAGCACCTTAGCGGGAGGGCCGACCCCCTACGAGCAGTACTTC. Protein sequence: CASTLAGGPTPYEQYF.

In this sample, this clonotype turned up a few times. CDR3: CASSLKGLAGDEQYF. Here the CDR3 DNA reads TGTGCCAGCAGCTTAAAGGGGCTAGCGGGGGACGAGCAGTACTTC. The chain combines TRBV7-2 with TRBJ2-7, with 10 nucleotides matching TRBD2. V dropped 2 bases and J dropped 5; count of bases not matched to a gene: 6. Germline V gene lookup returns CDR1 SGHTA and CDR2 FQGNSA. This CDR3 has 15 residues.

This clonotype came up once. The rearrangement links TRBV10-3 to TRBJ2-5; 7 bases fit TRBD2. The CDR3 covers 17 residues. J was trimmed by 5 bases and V by 5 bases; bases with no gene match: 17. Germline loops: CDR1 ENHRY, CDR2 SYGVKD. CDR3: CAISLAGPSSSRETQYF. CDR3 nucleotide sequence: TGTGCCATCAGTTTAGCGGGCCCCTCGTCTTCGCGGGAGACCCAGTACTTC.

V gene TRBV7-9 combines with J gene TRBJ2-5; 7 nucleotides align to TRBD2. Germline CDR1 reads SEHNR; CDR2 reads FQNEAQ (reference sequence). Germline trimming cut 4 bases from V and 3 bases from J; bases unmatched to any gene: 2. The length of the CDR3 is 13 residues. This CDR3 reads CASSSGGEETQYF. The CDR3 DNA reads TGTGCCAGCAGCTCGGGGGGAGAAGAGACCCAGTACTTC.

Only a few counts were recorded for this clonotype. The V gene is TRBV7-8, the J gene TRBJ2-1, with D tentatively TRBD1 (5 bases). The CDR3 loop spans 15 amino acids. Germline CDR1 SGHVS, CDR2 FQNEAQ. With 5 bases removed from V and 0 bases from J, the gap between germline ends came to 11 bases. CDR3 region: CASSQQDSSYNEQFF. CDR3 DNA sequence: TGTGCCAGCAGCCAACAGGATAGCTCCTACAATGAGCAGTTCTTC.

V usage is TRBV29-1 and J usage is TRBJ1-1; D may be TRBD1 (5 bases). V was pared by 6 bases and J by 3 bases, with 14 bases between. This CDR3 has 13 residues. CDR1 SQVTM and CDR2 ANQGSEA come from the germline V gene. CDR3 sequence (DNA): TGCAGCGTACCAGGGTTGGTGGACACTGAAGCTTTCTTT. This codes for CSVPGLVDTEAFF.

The chain has TRBV9 and TRBJ2-7; TRBD1 matches at 9 bases. V shed 3 bases and J 6 bases; nucleotides not matched to a gene: 4. Germline CDR1 SGDLS, CDR2 YYNGEE. The CDR3 sequence is 13 residues long. CDR3 protein: CASSAGTGIEQYF. For the CDR3, the DNA is TGTGCCAGCAGCGCCGGGACAGGGATCGAGCAGTACTTC.

This clonotype has just a few counts. J is TRBJ2-1 and V is TRBV5-5; D unclear. V dropped 3 bases and J dropped 0 bases, with 10 bases sitting between them. The CDR3 is 15 residues long. Germline V lookup: CDR1 SGHKS, CDR2 YYEKEE (reference sequence). The CDR3 sequence is CASSSSESSYNEQFF. The CDR3 DNA reads TGTGCCAGCAGCTCGTCCGAGAGCTCCTACAATGAGCAGTTCTTC.